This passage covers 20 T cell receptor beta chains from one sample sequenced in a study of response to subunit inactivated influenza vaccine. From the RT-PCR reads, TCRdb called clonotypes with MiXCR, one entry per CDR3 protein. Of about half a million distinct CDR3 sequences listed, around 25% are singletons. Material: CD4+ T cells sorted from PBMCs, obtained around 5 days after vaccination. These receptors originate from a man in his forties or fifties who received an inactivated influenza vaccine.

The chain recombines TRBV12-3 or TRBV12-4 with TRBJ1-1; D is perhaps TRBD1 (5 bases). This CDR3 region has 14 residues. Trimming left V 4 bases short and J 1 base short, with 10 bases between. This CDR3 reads CASSSRVGNTEAFF. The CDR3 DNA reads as TGTGCCAGCAGTTCCAGGGTGGGGAACACTGAAGCTTTCTTT.

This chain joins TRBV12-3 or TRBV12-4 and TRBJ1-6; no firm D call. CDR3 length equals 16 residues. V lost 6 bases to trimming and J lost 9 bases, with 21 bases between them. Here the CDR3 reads CASRGSNAPPVSPLHF. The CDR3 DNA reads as TGTGCCAGCAGGGGCTCGAATGCCCCTCCAGTTTCACCCCTCCACTTT.

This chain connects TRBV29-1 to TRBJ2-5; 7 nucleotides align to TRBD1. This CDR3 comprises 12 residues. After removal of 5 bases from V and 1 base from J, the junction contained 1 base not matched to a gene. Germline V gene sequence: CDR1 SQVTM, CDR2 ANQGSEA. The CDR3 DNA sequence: TGCAGCGTTCGGACAGGCCAAGAGACCCAGTACTTC. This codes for CSVRTGQETQYF.

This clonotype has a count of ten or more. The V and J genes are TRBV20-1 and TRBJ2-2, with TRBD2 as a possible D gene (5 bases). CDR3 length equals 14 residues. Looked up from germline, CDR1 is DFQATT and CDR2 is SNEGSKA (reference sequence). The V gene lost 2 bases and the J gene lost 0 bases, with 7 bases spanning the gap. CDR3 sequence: CSARFSANTGELFF. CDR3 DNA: TGCAGTGCTAGATTTAGCGCGAACACCGGGGAGCTGTTTTTT.

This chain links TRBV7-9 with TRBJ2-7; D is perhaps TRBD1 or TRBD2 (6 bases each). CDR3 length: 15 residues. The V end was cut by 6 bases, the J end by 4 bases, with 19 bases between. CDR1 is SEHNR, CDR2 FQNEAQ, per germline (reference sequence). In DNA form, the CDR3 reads TGTGCCAGCAGGCCATGGGTGGGGGGCAAGTACGAGCAGTACTTC. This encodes CASRPWVGGKYEQYF.

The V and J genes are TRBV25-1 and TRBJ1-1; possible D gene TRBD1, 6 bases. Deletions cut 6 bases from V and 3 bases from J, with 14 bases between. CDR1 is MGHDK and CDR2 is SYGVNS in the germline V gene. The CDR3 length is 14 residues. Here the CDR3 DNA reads TGTGCCAGCAGAGAAACAGGGTGGGACACTGAAGCTTTCTTT. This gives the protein CASRETGWDTEAFF.

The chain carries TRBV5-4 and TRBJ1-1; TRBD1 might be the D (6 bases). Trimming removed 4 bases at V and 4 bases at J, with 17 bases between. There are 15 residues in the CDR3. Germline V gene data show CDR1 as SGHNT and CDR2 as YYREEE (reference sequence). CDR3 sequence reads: CASSLTGTRATEAFF. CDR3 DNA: TGTGCCAGCAGCCTCACCGGGACACGGGCCACTGAAGCTTTCTTT.

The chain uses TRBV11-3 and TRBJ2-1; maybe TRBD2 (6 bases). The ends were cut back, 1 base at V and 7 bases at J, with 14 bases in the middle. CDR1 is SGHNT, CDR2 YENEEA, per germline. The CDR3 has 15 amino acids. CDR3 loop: CASSLGTGARNEQFF. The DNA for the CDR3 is TGTGCCAGCAGCTTAGGGACGGGAGCGCGAAATGAGCAGTTCTTC.

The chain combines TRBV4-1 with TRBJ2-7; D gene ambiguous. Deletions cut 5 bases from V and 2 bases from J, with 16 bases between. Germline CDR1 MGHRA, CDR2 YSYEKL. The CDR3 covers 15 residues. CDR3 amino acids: CASSAFTGPTYEQYF. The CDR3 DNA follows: TGCGCCAGCAGCGCCTTCACCGGGCCAACCTACGAGCAGTACTTC.

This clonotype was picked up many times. The CDR3 sequence: CASSLSATGGRLHFF. The CDR3 DNA is TGTGCCAGCAGTTTATCGGCTACCGGGGGGCGCCTTCATTTCTTT. The chain recombines TRBV12-3 or TRBV12-4 with TRBJ1-1; tentative D call: TRBD1 (6 bases). Trimming removed 2 bases from V and 13 bases from J, with 23 bases in between. The CDR3 consists of 15 residues.

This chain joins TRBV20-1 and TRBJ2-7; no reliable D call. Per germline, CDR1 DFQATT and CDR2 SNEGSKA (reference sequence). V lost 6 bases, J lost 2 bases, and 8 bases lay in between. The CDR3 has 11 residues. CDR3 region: CSAPEPYEQYF. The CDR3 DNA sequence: TGCAGTGCCCCTGAACCCTACGAGCAGTACTTC.

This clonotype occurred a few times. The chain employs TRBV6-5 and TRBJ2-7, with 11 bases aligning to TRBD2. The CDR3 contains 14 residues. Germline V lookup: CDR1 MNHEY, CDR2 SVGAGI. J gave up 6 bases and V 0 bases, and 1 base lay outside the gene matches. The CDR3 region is CASSYSTSGSEQYF. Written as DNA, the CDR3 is TGTGCCAGCAGTTACTCAACTAGCGGGAGCGAGCAGTACTTC.

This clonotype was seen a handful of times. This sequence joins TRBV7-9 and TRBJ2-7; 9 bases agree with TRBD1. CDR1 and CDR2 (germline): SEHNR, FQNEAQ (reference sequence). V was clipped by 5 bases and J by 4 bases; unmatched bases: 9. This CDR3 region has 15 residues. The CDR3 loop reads CASSLGQGSTYEQYF. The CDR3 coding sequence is TGTGCCAGCAGCCTCGGACAGGGGTCTACTTACGAGCAGTACTTC.

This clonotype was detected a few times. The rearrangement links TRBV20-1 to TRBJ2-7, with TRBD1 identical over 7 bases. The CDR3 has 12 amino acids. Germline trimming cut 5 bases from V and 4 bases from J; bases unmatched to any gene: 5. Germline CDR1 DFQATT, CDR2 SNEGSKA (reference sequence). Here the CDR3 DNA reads TGCAGTGCTGACAAACAGGGGTACGAGCAGTACTTC. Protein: CSADKQGYEQYF.

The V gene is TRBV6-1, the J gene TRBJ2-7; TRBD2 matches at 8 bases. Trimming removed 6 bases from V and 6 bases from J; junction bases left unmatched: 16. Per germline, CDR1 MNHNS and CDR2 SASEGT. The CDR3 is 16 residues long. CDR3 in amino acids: CASRGRGSGTPGEQYF. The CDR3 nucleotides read TGTGCCAGCAGGGGGAGAGGTAGCGGGACCCCGGGCGAGCAGTACTTC.

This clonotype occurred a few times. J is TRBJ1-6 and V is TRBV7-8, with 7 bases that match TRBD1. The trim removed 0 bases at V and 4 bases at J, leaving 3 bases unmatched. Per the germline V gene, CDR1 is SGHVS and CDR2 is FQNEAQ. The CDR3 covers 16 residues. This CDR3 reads CASSLARDRYNSPLHF. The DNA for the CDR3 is TGTGCCAGCAGCTTAGCCCGGGACAGATATAATTCACCCCTCCACTTT.

The CDR3 region is CASSSRPRGHITDTQYF. CDR3 nucleotides: TGTGCCAGCAGCTCAAGGCCCCGGGGGCACATCACAGATACGCAGTATTTT. This rearrangement joins TRBV7-2 to TRBJ2-3; D may match TRBD1 or TRBD2 (6 bases each). This CDR3 region has 17 residues. V lost 4 bases and J lost 2, with 19 bases in between. CDR1 and CDR2 from the germline V gene are SGHTA and FQGNSA.

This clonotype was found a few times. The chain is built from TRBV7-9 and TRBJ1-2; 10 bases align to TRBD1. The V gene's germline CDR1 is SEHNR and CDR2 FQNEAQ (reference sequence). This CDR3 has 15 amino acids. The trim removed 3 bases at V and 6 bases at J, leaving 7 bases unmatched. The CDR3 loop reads CASSFPLTGGNGYTF. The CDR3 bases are TGTGCCAGCAGCTTTCCATTGACAGGGGGCAATGGCTACACCTTC. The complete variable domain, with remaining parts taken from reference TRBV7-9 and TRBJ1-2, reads DTGVSQNPRHKITKRGQNVTFRCDPISEHNRLYWYRQTLGQGPEFLTYFQNEAQLEKSRLLSDRFSAERPKGSFSTLEIQRTEQGDSAMYLCASSFPLTGGNGYTFGSGTRLTVV.

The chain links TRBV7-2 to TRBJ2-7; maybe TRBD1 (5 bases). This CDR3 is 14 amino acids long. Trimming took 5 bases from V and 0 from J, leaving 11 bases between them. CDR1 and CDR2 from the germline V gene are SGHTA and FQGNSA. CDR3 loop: CASSIDSSSYEQYF. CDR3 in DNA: TGTGCCAGCAGCATCGACAGTTCCTCCTACGAGCAGTACTTC.

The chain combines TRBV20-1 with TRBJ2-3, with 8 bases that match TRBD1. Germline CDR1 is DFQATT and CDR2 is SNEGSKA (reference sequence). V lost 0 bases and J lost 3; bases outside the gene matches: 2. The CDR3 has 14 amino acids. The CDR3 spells CSARDNRGTDTQYF. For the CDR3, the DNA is TGCAGTGCTAGAGATAACAGGGGGACAGATACGCAGTATTTT.